This T cell receptor (beta chain) was sequenced for a study of molecular identifiers for immune sequencing clone quantification (dated by TCRdb to the late 2010s). Regarding the study in general: For a replicate experiment, RNA from around 18,000 or 91,000 naive CD8 T cells was divided into five aliquots, and four of the five aliquots were sequenced. The study was a methods study using CD8 T cells to benchmark molecular-identifier clustering-based TCR repertoire sequencing (MIDCIRS) and TCR RNA copy counting. What the work shows at the level of the full study, not this receptor alone: Naive libraries contained spiked-in Jurkat TCR RNA (around eleven copies' worth), which is not part of the donor repertoire. Spiked-in Jurkat TCR RNA equal to a single cell's worth was reported to be detectable even within 1,200,000 naive CD8 T cells. The sizes of highly expanded clones could end up underestimated when identical TCR molecules share a barcode. When barcode sub-clustering was omitted, TCR diversity was inflated by chimeric consensus sequences, with chimeras reaching as high as 47%. In CMV-specific effector cells, clones with more than 20 RNA copies contained over 99% of molecules, whereas in naive cells such clones contained under 1% of molecules. Modeling estimated about 2.8 recovered TCR RNA copies per cell, compared with approximately 9.5 by digital PCR, which implies about 30% capture efficiency.

About this clonotype itself: Its specific antigen is unknown. Per-base quality was not reported, and no clone a single base away is much larger than it.

Libraries of naive CD8 T cells were built from about 21,000 to 970,000 sorted cells, with 10%, 30% or 50% of the purified RNA used. On a BD FACSAria II, naive CD8 T cells were FACS-sorted as CD8+CD4-CCR7+CD45RA+ and collected into RLT Plus buffer. Roughly nine TCR copies' worth of Jurkat RNA were spiked into about 20,000-1,100,000 naive CD8 T cell samples to test detection sensitivity. CD8 T cells were enriched using RosetteSep CD8+ T Cell Enrichment Cocktail and Ficoll-Paque, and the enriched cells then underwent ACK red cell lysis. The library relied on PCR. The sequencing machine was an Illumina HiSeq 4000. Preparation of bulk TCR libraries followed a previously described approach, with the TCR primers listed in Table S5. The Qiagen AllPrep DNA/RNA kit was used to purify total RNA. Before any analysis, reads coming from multiple sequencing runs of the same library were combined into one pool. In the authors' own workflow: Reads were retained only if their TCR constant sequence matched exactly, and those retained reads were trimmed to 150 nt and grouped according to their 12-nt molecular barcodes. Reads in each barcode group were sub-clustered using a 15% Levenshtein threshold, and a quality-weighted consensus sequence was built for each RNA molecule. Non-functional sequences were removed, as were lower-count sequences one edit away from another. Barcode sub-clusters with fewer than 20% of the maximum read count were removed, based on fitting two negative binomial distributions. The public reads were reprocessed in TCRdb via fastp at Q25 and MiXCR, keeping in-frame beta chains. Merged by CDR3 protein, the rows form single entries marked with the most common genes and DNA. TCRdb, not the authors, supplied the V and J calls. A total of more than 450,000 distinct CDR3 sequences appear in this sample, about 20% of them only once. In total, the top ten clones hold around 0.84% of the sample.

V gives up 6 bases and J gives up 2 bases, and the segment between their germline ends measures 11 bases. The CDR3 numbers 13 residues from cysteine through phenylalanine. The kept DNA is CDR3 alone, 39 bases in frame from the first base. Taken from the germline V gene, the CDR1 and CDR2 loops are SGHTA and FQGNSA. This sequence was found in a human donor in good health. Some libraries in this study had Jurkat cell RNA spiked in. The sequenced sample consisted of naive CD8+ T cells from blood, with Jurkat cell RNA spiked in. This sample's cell subset or site label indicates: FACS-sorted CD8+CD4-CCR7+CD45RA+ naive T cells. The rearrangement combines TRBV7-2 with TRBJ2-7; tentative D gene TRBD2, with 5 bases matching. The CDR3 in this case is CASRPGITYEQYF. At the DNA level, the sequence is TGTGCCAGCAGACCCGGGATAACCTACGAGCAGTACTTC.